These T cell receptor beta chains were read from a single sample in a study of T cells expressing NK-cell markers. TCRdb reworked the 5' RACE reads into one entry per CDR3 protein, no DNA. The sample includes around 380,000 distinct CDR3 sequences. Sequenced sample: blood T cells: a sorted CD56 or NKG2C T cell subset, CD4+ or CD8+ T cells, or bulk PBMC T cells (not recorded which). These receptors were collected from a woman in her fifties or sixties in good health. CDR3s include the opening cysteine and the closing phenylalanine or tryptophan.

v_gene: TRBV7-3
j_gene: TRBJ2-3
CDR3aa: CASSAPTEDTQYF

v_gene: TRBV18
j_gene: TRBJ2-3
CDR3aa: CASSPISGSLSDTQYF

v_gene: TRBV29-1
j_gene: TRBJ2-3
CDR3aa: CSVGRPDTSFLDTQYF

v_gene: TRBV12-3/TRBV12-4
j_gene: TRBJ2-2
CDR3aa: CASSYGALAGATGELFF

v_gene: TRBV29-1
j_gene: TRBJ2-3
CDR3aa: CSVEYGFSTDTQYF

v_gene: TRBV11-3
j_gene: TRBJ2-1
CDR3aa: CASSPRGSARPNEQFF

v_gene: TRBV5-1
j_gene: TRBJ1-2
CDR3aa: CASSLVGTGKDYGYTF

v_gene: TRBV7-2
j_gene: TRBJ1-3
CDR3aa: CASSRQSSGNTIYF

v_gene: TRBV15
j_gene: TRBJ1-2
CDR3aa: CATSRDRHSDLWGYTF

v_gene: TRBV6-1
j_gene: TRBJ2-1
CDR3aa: CASSDASRWNEQFF

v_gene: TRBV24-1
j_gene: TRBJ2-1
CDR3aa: CATSDPGRIGYNEQFF

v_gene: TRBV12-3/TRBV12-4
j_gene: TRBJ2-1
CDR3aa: CASSLGRLYNEQFF

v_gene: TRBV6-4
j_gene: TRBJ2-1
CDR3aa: CASSEGSGGHGEQFF

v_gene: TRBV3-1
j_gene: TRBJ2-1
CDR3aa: CASSLSGVYNEQFF

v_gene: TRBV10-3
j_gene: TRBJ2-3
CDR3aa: CAISEPPGQRAITDTQYF

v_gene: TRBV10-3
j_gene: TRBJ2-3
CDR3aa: CASSAGSDTDTQYF

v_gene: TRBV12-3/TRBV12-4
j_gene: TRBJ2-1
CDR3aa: CASSPIIKTGLEQFF

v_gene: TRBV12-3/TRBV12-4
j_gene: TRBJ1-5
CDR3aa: CASSLAETANQPQHF

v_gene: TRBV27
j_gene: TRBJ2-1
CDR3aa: CASSPSGSTSYNEQFF

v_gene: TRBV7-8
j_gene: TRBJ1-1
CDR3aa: CASSLHGQGAIGTEAFF

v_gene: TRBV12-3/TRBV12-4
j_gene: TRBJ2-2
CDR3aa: CASSLTANPTGELFF

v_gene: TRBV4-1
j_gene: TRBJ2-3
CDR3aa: CASSHGRAPDTQYF

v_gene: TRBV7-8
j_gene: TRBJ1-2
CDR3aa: CASSEKPGQGGGYTF

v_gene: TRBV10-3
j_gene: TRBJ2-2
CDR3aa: CAISQAGTITGELFF

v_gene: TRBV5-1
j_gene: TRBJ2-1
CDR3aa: CASSLATSGTVGQFF

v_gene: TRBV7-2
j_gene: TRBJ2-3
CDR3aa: CASSLVGKRGKRTDTQYF

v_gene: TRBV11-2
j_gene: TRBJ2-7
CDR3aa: CASSWDLAGGNYEQYF

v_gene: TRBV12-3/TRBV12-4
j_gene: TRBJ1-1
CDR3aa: CASSQDRLNTEAFF

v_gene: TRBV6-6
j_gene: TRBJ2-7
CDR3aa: CASRRVERIHEQYF

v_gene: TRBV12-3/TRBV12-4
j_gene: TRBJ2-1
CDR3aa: CASSPSLGEQFF

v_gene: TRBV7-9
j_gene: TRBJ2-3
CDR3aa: CASSWRPGTTPDTQYF

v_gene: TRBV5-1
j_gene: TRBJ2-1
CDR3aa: CASSPNGRDYNEQFF

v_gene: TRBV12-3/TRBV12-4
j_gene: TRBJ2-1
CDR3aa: CASNPGTRGTGNEQFF

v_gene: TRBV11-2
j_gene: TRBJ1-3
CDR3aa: CASRRLRGPSGNTIYF

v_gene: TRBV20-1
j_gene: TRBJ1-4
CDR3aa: CSALREGGEKLFF

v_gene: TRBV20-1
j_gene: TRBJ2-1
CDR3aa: CSATSGLAGGNEQFF

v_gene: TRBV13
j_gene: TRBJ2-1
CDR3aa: CASSFGSATYNEQFF

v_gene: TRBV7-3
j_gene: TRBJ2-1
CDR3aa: CASSRLRLAGDSTSYNEQFF

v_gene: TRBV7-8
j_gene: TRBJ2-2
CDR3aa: CASSRGRIRPGELFF

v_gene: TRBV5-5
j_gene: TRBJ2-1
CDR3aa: CASSLRAGYNEQFF

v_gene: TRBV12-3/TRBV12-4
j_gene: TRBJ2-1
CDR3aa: CASSLWGLAGWGNEQFF

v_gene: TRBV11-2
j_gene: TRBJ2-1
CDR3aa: CASRLLRRDNEQFF

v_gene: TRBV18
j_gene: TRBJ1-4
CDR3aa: CASSPRQGTTNEKLFF

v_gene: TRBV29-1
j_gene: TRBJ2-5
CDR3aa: CSVGKGGAETQYF

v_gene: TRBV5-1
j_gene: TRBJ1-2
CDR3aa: CASSLDLEFYGYTF

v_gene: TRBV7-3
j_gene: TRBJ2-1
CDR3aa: CASSLEGLGVNEQFF

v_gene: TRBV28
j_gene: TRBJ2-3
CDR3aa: CATLGVGTDTQYF

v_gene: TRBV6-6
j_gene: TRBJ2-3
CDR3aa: CASSRAYADTQYF

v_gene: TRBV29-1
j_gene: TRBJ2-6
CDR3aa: CSVEDLARSGANVLTF

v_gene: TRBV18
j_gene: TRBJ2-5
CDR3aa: CASSPDGVETQYF

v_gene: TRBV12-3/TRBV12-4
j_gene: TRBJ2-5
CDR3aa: CASSFFGQETQYF

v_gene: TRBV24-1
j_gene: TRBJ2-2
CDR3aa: CATSDSLAGDSTGELFF

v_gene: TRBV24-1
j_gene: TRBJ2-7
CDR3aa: CATSDSRLGGYEQYF

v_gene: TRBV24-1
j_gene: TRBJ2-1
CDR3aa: CATSDRTGGAYNEQFF

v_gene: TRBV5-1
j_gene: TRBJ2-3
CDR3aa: CASSPLTSSDTQYF

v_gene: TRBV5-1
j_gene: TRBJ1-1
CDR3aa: CASSPLGTGNTEAFF

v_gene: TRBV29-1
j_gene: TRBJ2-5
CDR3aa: CSVGYTGGGETQYF

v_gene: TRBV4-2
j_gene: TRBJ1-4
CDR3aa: CASSQVGGTGEPFF

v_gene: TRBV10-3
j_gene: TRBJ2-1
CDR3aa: CAISVGNEQFF

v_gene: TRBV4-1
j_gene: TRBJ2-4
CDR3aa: CASSLLENRREDWYIQYF